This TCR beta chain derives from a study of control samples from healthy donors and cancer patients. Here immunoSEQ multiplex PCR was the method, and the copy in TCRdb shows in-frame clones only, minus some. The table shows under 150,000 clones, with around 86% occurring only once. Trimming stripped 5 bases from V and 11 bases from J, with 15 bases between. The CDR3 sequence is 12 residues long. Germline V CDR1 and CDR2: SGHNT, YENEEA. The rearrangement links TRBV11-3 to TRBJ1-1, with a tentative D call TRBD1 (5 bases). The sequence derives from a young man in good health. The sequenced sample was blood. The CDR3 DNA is TGTGCCAGCAGCACCGGGGCCGGCCCGGCTTTCTTT. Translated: CASSTGAGPAFF.